The T cell receptor (beta chain) described here comes from a study of PD-1 blockade in classical Hodgkin lymphoma. Study-wide results and limits: Anyone who began nivolumab under 1 year after ASCT was excluded. Patients who responded completely had about the same baseline diversity as newly diagnosed patients. TCR diversity rose significantly by C4D1 in CD4+ but not CD8+ cells. Reports described newly diagnosed patients as having lower baseline TCR diversity than healthy donors.

With respect to this clone: Its specificity is not known.

Time point indicated: cycle 4 day 1 (C4D1), after 6 weeks of nivolumab. The patients all showed relapse after autologous stem cell transplantation, while their brentuximab vedotin exposure varied. Sequenced by immunoSEQ multiplex PCR; TCRdb stores in-frame clones only, minus some. The profile shows about 64,000 clones, around 90% of them singletons. Sequencing was performed on peripheral blood mononuclear cells (PBMCs), taken before the fourth cycle of nivolumab. The origin of this receptor is a human donor with classical Hodgkin lymphoma.

CDR3 residues: CASAAGINSPLHF. The DNA for the CDR3 is TGTGCCAGTGCCGCTGGGATTAATTCACCCCTCCACTTT. The chain employs TRBV19 and TRBJ1-6, with D unclear. V lost 8 bases and J lost 6, with 11 bases in between. Germline CDR1 reads LNHDA; CDR2 reads SQIVND (reference sequence). The CDR3 is made up of 13 amino acids.